This TCR beta chain was documented in a study of shared clonotypes between healthy human individuals. The CDR3 has 20 residues. From germline, CDR1 is LNHDA and CDR2 SQIVND (reference sequence). Trimming pared 0 bases from V and 1 base from J, leaving 24 bases between. Sequencing used immunoSEQ multiplex PCR; TCRdb keeps in-frame clones, though not all of them. This table holds 450,000 to 500,000 clones, 70% to 80% found once. Input material: PBMCs. The origin of this receptor is a woman aged 40 to 50 in good health. Some clones in this sample may be carry-over from other donors' samples. The V gene is TRBV19, the J gene TRBJ1-1; D ambiguous. Here the CDR3 DNA reads TGTGCCAGTAGTATAGACCCAATGGTGGAGGGCTGGCTGGGGAACACTGAAGCTTTCTTT. Encoded protein: CASSIDPMVEGWLGNTEAFF.